This T cell receptor (beta chain) comes out of a study of blood T cells in healthy people across ages. In terms of origin and age, donors were healthy Caucasian individuals from Russia aged 6 to 90. Isolation yielded PBMCs, at least 7 million per sample, in every case. Using a J-beta primer mix together with a sample-barcoded 5' primer, a second PCR was run for roughly 6 to 12 cycles. A 12-random-nucleotide template-switch adaptor tagged each cDNA molecule. TCRdb passed the 5' RACE reads through MiXCR, listing each CDR3 protein once. This table holds some 550,000 distinct CDR3 sequences, around 48% found once. Remarks on this clonotype: Its antigen is not known.

Study-wide points: When set beside aged donors, long-lived donors presented more naive CD4+ cells and higher diversity.

Germline CDR1 is SGHTA and CDR2 is FQGNSA. The ends were cut back, 2 bases at V and 7 bases at J, with 18 bases in the middle. The CDR3 spans 16 residues. The V gene is TRBV7-2, the J gene TRBJ1-3; D is unclear. Sequences were obtained from blood. This receptor was obtained from a man older than 75 in good health. DNA of the CDR3: TGTGCCAGCAGCTTACGACAAAGGGTCTATGGTAACACCATATATTTT. Residues: CASSLRQRVYGNTIYF.